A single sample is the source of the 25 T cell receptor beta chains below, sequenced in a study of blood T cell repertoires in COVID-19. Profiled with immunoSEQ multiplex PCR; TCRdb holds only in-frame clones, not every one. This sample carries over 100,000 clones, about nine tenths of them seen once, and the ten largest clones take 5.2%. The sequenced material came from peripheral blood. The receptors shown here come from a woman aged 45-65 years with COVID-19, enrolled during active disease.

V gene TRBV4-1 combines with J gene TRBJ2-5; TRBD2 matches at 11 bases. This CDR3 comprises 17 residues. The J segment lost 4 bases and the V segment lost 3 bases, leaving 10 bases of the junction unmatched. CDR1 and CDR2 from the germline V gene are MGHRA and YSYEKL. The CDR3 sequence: CASSHGVAGGQLETQYF. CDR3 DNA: TGCGCCAGCAGCCATGGAGTAGCGGGGGGGCAGCTAGAGACCCAGTACTTC.

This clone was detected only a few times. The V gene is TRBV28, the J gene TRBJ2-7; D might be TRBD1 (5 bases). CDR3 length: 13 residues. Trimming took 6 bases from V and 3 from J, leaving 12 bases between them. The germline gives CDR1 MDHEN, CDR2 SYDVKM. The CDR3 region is CASSRTPDYEQYF. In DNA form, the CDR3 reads TGTGCCAGCAGCCGGACACCGGACTACGAGCAGTACTTC.

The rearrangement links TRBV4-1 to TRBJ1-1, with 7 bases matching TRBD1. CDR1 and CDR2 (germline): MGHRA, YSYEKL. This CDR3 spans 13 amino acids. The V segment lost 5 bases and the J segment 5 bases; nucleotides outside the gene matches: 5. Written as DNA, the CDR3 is TGCGCCAGCAGCGAGGGACAGTCGACTGAAGCTTTCTTT. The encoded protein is CASSEGQSTEAFF.

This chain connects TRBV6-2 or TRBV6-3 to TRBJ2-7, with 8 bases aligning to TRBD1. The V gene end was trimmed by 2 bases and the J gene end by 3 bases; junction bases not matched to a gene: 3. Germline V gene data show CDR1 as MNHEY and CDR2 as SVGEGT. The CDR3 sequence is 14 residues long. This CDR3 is CASSYPGTGYEQYF. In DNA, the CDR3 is TGTGCCAGCAGTTACCCCGGGACAGGCTACGAGCAGTACTTC.

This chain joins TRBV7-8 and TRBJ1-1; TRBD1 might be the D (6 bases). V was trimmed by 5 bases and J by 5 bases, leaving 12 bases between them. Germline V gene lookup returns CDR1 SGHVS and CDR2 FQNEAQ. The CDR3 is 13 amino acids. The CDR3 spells CASSVAGTTEAFF. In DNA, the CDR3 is TGTGCCAGCAGCGTCGCAGGGACAACTGAAGCTTTCTTT.

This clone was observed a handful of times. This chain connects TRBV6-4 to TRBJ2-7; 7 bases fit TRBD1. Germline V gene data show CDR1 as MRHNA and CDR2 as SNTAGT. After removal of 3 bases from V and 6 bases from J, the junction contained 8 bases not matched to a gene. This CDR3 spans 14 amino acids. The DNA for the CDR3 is TGTGCCAGCAGTGATCCCGTAACAGGGGCCGAGCAGTACTTC. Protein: CASSDPVTGAEQYF.

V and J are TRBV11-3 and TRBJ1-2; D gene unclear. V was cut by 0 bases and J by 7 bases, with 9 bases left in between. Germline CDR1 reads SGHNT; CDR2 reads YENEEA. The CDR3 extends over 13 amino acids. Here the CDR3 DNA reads TGTGCCAGCAGCTTAGATCCCGGGTTTGGCTACACCTTC. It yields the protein CASSLDPGFGYTF.

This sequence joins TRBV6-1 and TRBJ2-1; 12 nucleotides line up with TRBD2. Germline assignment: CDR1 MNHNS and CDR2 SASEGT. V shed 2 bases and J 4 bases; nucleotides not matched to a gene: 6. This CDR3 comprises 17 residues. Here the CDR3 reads CASSELAGGLGYNEQFF. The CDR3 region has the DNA TGTGCCAGCAGTGAACTAGCGGGGGGGCTCGGATACAATGAGCAGTTCTTC.

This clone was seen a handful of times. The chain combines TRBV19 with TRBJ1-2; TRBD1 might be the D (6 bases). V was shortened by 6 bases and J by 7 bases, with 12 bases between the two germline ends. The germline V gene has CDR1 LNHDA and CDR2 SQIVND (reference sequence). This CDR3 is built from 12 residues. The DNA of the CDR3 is TGTGCCAGTAGGGGAGGGACATTTGGCTACACCTTC. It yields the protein CASRGGTFGYTF.

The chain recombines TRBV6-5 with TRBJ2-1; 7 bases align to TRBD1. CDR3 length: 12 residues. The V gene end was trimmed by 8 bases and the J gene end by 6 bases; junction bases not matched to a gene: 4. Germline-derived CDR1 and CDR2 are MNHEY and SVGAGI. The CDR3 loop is CASRDRVNEQFF. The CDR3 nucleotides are TGTGCCAGCCGCGACAGGGTCAATGAGCAGTTCTTC.

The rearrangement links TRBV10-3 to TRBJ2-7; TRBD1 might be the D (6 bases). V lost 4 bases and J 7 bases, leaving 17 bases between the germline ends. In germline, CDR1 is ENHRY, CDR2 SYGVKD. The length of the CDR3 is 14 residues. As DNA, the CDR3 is TGTGCCATCAGTGGCCGGGACAAGTCGGGAGAGCAGTACTTC. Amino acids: CAISGRDKSGEQYF.

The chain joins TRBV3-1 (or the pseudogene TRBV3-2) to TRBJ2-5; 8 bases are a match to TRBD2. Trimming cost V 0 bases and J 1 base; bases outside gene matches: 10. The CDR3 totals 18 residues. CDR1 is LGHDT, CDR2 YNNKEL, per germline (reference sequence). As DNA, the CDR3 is TGTGCCAGCAGCCAAGATGGGAAAGCGGGGGCGACCCAAGAGACCCAGTACTTC. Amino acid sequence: CASSQDGKAGATQETQYF.

The CDR3 loop reads CASSPGTGVTYEQYF. The CDR3 DNA follows: TGTGCCAGTAGTCCCGGGACAGGGGTTACCTACGAGCAGTACTTC. The V call is TRBV19, the J call TRBJ2-7; 10 positions agree with TRBD1. The CDR3 contains 15 residues. Germline lookup yields CDR1 LNHDA and CDR2 SQIVND (reference sequence). V shed 5 bases, J shed 2 bases, and the junction held 6 bases outside the gene matches.

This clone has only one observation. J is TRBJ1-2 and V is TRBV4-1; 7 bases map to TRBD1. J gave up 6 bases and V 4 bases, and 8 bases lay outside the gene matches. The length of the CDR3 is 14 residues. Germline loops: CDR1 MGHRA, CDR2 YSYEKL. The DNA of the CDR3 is TGCGCCAGCAGCCGGACAGGTTCGGTTGATGGCTACACCTTC. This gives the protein CASSRTGSVDGYTF.

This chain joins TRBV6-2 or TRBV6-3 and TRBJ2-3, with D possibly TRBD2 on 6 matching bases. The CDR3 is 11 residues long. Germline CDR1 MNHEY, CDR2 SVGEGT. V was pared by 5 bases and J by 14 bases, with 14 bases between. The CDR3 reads CASSHGGTGYF. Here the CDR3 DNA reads TGTGCCAGCAGTCATGGGGGGACTGGGTATTTT.

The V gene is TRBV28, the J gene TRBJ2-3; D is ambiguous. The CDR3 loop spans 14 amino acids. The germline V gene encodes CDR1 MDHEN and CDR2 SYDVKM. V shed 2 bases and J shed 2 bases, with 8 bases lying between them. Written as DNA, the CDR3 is TGTGCCAGCAGTTTAACTGAATTCACAGATACGCAGTATTTT. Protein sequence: CASSLTEFTDTQYF.

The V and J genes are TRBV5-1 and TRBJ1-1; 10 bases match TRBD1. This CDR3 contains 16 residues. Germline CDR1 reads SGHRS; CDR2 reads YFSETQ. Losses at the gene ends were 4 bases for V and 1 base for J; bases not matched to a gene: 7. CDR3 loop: CASSPGQGLRNTEAFF. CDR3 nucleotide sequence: TGCGCCAGCAGCCCGGGACAGGGGTTGAGGAACACTGAAGCTTTCTTT.

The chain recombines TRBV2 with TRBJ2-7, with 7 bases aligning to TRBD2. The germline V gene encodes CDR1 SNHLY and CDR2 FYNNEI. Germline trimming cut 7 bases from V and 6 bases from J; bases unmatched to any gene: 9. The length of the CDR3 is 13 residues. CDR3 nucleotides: TGTGCCAGCAAGGTAAACCAGCGGGGCGAGCAGTACTTC. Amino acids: CASKVNQRGEQYF.

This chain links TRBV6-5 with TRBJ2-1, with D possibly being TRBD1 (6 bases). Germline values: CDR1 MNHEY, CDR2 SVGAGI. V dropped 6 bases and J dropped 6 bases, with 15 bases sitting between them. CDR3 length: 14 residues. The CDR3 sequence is CASRAGEILNEQFF. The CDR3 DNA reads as TGTGCCAGCAGGGCAGGGGAAATTCTCAATGAGCAGTTCTTC.

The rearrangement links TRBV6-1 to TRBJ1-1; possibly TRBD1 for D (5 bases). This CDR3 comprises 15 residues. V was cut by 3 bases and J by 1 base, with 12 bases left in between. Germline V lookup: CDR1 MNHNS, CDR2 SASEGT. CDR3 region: CASSEVGGTNTEAFF. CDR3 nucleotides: TGTGCCAGCAGTGAGGTCGGGGGGACGAACACTGAAGCTTTCTTT.

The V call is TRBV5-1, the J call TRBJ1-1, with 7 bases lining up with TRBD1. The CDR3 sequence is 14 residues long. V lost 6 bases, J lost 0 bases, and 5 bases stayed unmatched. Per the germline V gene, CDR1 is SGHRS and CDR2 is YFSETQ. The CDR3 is CASTATGLNTEAFF. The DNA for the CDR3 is TGCGCCAGCACCGCGACAGGGTTGAACACTGAAGCTTTCTTT. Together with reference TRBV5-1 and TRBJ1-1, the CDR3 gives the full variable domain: KAGVTQTPRYLIKTRGQQVTLSCSPISGHRSVSWYQQTPGQGLQFLFEYFSETQRNKGNFPGRFSGRQFSNSRSEMNVSTLELGDSALYLCASTATGLNTEAFFGQGTRLTVV.

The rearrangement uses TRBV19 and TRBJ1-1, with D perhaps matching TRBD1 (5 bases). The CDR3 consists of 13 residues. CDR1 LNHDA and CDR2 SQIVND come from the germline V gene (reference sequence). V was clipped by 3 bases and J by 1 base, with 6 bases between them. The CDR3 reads CASSIRENTEAFF. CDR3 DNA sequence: TGTGCCAGTAGTATCAGGGAGAACACTGAAGCTTTCTTT. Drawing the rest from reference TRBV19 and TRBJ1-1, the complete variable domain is DGGITQSPKYLFRKEGQNVTLSCEQNLNHDAMYWYRQDPGQGLRLIYYSQIVNDFQKGDIAEGYSVSREKKESFPLTVTSAQKNPTAFYLCASSIRENTEAFFGQGTRLTVV.

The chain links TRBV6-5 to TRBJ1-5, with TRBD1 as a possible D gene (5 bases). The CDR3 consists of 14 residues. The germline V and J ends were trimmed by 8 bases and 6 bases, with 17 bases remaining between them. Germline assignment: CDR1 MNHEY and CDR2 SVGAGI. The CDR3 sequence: CASAGSAESQPQHF. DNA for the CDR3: TGTGCCAGCGCAGGGTCGGCGGAGAGTCAGCCCCAGCATTTT.

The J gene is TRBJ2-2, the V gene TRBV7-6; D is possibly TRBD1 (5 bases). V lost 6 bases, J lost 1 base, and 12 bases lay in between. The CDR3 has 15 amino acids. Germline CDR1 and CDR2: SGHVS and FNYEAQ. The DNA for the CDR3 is TGTGCCAGCAGGTCAAGGGGCGGGAACACCGGGGAGCTGTTTTTT. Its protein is CASRSRGGNTGELFF.

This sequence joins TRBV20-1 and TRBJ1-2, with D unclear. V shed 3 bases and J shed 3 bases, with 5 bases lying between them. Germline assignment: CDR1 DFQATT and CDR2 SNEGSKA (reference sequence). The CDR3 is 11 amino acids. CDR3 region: CSARRDYGYTF. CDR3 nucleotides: TGCAGTGCTAGGCGGGACTATGGCTACACCTTC.